Below are 20 T cell receptor beta chains sequenced from a single sample in a study of blood T cell repertoires in COVID-19 (dated by TCRdb to 2019 to 2021). The method was the immunoSEQ multiplex PCR assay. TCRdb carries this immuneACCESS record with in-frame sequences only. Its versions omit some clonotypes, under half of them owing to an unresolved V gene in the studies checked, with the rest unexplained. The sample table holds 300,000 to 450,000 clones, of which around 87% were seen once. The ten largest clones represent 1.5% to 2.5% of the sample. The specimen sequenced was PBMCs or T cells enriched from blood (not recorded which). The receptors originated from a man aged 40-50 years in a cohort exposed to, infected with or recovered from COVID-19 (not recorded which).

This clone was recorded many times. The chain joins TRBV10-3 to TRBJ2-7, with 10 bases identical to TRBD1. Germline V CDR1 and CDR2: ENHRY, SYGVKD. The CDR3 is 16 residues long. Germline trimming cut 2 bases from V and 0 bases from J; bases unmatched to any gene: 4. CDR3 residues: CAISEDRGPLSYEQYF. The CDR3 region has the DNA TGTGCCATCAGTGAGGACAGGGGGCCCCTCTCCTACGAGCAGTACTTC.

V usage is TRBV3-1 (or the pseudogene TRBV3-2) and J usage is TRBJ1-2, with D unresolved. This CDR3 comprises 13 residues. Trimming left V 1 base short and J 2 bases short, with 5 bases between. The germline CDR1 and CDR2 sequences are LGHDT and YNNKEL (reference sequence). CDR3 sequence (DNA): TGTGCCAGCAGCCAAGTTGAGAACTATGGCTACACCTTC. Residues: CASSQVENYGYTF.

This clone was found a few times. The chain couples TRBV14 to TRBJ1-4; TRBD1 agrees at 7 bases. CDR1 is SGHDN and CDR2 is FVKESK in the germline V gene. This CDR3 has 14 residues. V gave up 2 bases and J gave up 8 bases; unmatched junction bases: 5. This CDR3 reads CASSQTGVGEKLFF. In DNA form, the CDR3 reads TGTGCCAGCAGCCAAACAGGGGTAGGGGAAAAACTGTTTTTT.

This clone was picked up one time. The chain joins TRBV14 to TRBJ2-1; 9 positions match TRBD1. With V trimmed by 1 base and J by 4 bases, 5 bases remained unmatched. Germline V gene sequence: CDR1 SGHDN, CDR2 FVKESK. The CDR3 length is 16 residues. CDR3 DNA sequence: TGTGCCAGCAGCCAAGGAGACAGGGGGTGGTACAATGAGCAGTTCTTC. Amino acid sequence: CASSQGDRGWYNEQFF.

The V and J genes are TRBV19 and TRBJ1-2; TRBD1 matches 7 bases. The CDR3 contains 15 residues. The germline gives CDR1 LNHDA, CDR2 SQIVND (reference sequence). V gave up 3 bases and J gave up 3 bases; unmatched junction bases: 7. This CDR3 is CASSIIQGNHYGYTF. Written as DNA, the CDR3 is TGTGCCAGTAGTATCATACAGGGGAACCACTATGGCTACACCTTC.

This sequence joins TRBV11-2 and TRBJ1-1, with 11 bases identical to TRBD1. Per the germline V gene, CDR1 is SGHAT and CDR2 is FQNNGV. The CDR3 sequence is 18 residues long. V gave up 1 base and J gave up 0 bases; unmatched junction bases: 7. The CDR3 sequence: CASSLGTGQGGMNTEAFF. The CDR3, as DNA: TGTGCCAGCAGCTTAGGGACGGGACAGGGGGGGATGAACACTGAAGCTTTCTTT.

V and J are TRBV10-3 and TRBJ2-5; possibly TRBD2 for D (6 bases). The ends were cut back, 0 bases at V and 2 bases at J, with 16 bases in the middle. This CDR3 is built from 17 residues. Looked up from germline, CDR1 is ENHRY and CDR2 is SYGVKD. Here the CDR3 DNA reads TGTGCCATCAGTGAGTCAAGTTGGCGACTAGATCAAGAGACCCAGTACTTC. Its translation is CAISESSWRLDQETQYF.

This clone was seen ten or more times. The chain links TRBV5-1 to TRBJ2-5; 7 bases are shared with TRBD1. CDR1 is SGHRS and CDR2 is YFSETQ in the germline V gene. The CDR3 sequence is 14 residues long. V dropped 4 bases and J dropped 1; count of bases not matched to a gene: 4. The CDR3 sequence is CASSLDRVQETQYF. DNA of the CDR3: TGCGCCAGCAGCCTTGACAGGGTCCAAGAGACCCAGTACTTC.

This clone was picked up a small number of times. This chain uses TRBV5-1 with TRBJ2-1; TRBD2 agrees at 7 bases. The CDR3 consists of 14 residues. Germline values: CDR1 SGHRS, CDR2 YFSETQ. The junction had 1 base not matched to a gene; V was cut back by 1 base and J by 3 bases. CDR3 protein: CASSLSSGYNEQFF. The CDR3 DNA reads TGCGCCAGCAGCTTGTCTAGCGGCTACAATGAGCAGTTCTTC.

The chain couples TRBV6-5 to TRBJ1-4, with 7 bases that match TRBD1. Losses at the gene ends were 10 bases for V and 7 bases for J; bases not matched to a gene: 15. The CDR3 loop spans 15 amino acids. The germline CDR1 and CDR2 sequences are MNHEY and SVGAGI. CDR3 loop: CATKLEQGLGEKLFF. In DNA form, the CDR3 reads TGTGCCACCAAGCTTGAACAGGGGCTAGGTGAAAAACTGTTTTTT.

This clone appeared once. The chain has TRBV7-8 and TRBJ2-3, with D tentatively TRBD1 (6 bases). The CDR3 spans 13 residues. Germline V gene data show CDR1 as SGHVS and CDR2 as FQNEAQ. Trimming took 5 bases from V and 3 from J, leaving 9 bases between them. CDR3 DNA: TGTGCCAGCAGCGAAGGGGGAACAGATACGCAGTATTTT. Amino acids: CASSEGGTDTQYF. The entire variable domain, with the rest obtained from reference TRBV7-8 and TRBJ2-3, is as follows: GAGVSQSPRYKVAKRGQDVALRCDPISGHVSLFWYQQALGQGPEFLTYFQNEAQLDKSGLPSDRFFAERPEGSVSTLKIQRTQQEDSAVYLCASSEGGTDTQYFGPGTRLTVL.

The chain joins TRBV30 to TRBJ1-5; D remains unclear. Germline CDR1 is GTSNPN and CDR2 is SVGIG (reference sequence). The CDR3 length is 17 residues. V lost 2 bases to trimming and J lost 6 bases, with 23 bases between them. CDR3 loop: CAWSPRTGGVFGQPQHF. The CDR3, as DNA: TGTGCCTGGAGTCCACGGACGGGCGGGGTTTTCGGTCAGCCCCAGCATTTT.

This chain joins TRBV6-5 and TRBJ2-2; D is perhaps TRBD2 (6 bases). Trimming removed 6 bases at V and 5 bases at J, with 13 bases between. CDR1 is MNHEY, CDR2 SVGAGI, per germline. The CDR3 covers 14 residues. CDR3 nucleotide sequence: TGTGCCAGCAGCCGACTAGTTCGGACCGGGGAGCTGTTTTTT. This encodes CASSRLVRTGELFF.

This clone was seen only once. This chain links TRBV29-1 with TRBJ2-7; D uncertain. Germline V CDR1 and CDR2: SQVTM, ANQGSEA. The CDR3 runs to 12 residues. V lost 5 bases and J 0 bases, leaving 8 bases between the germline ends. In nucleotides, the CDR3 is TGCAGCGTTCGGCGGCCCTCCTACGAGCAGTACTTC. Amino acid sequence: CSVRRPSYEQYF.

CDR3 bases: TGTGCCAGCAGCGGACCGGGACAGGGATTGAATGAGCAGTTCTTC. Its protein is CASSGPGQGLNEQFF. V gene TRBV28 combines with J gene TRBJ2-1, with 9 bases identical to TRBD1. The V gene's germline CDR1 is MDHEN and CDR2 SYDVKM. The CDR3 is 15 residues long. Trimming took 6 bases from V and 7 from J; bases not matched to a gene: 10.

V gene TRBV5-5 combines with J gene TRBJ2-1, with D possibly being TRBD2 (5 bases). V was shortened by 0 bases and J by 5 bases, with 12 bases between the two germline ends. This CDR3 region has 15 residues. Germline CDR1 reads SGHKS; CDR2 reads YYEKEE (reference sequence). Here the CDR3 DNA reads TGTGCCAGCAGCTTGGGTCCCCGGGAACACAATGAGCAGTTCTTC. Encoded protein: CASSLGPREHNEQFF.

The V call is TRBV4-2, the J call TRBJ1-4, with D maybe TRBD1 (5 bases). The germline CDR1 and CDR2 sequences are LGHNA and YNFKEQ. V gave up 0 bases and J gave up 4 bases, with 12 bases separating them. The CDR3 runs to 16 residues. The CDR3 reads CASSQEGGTGNEKLFF. CDR3 in DNA: TGTGCCAGCAGCCAAGAGGGGGGGACCGGTAATGAAAAACTGTTTTTT.

The gene calls are TRBV11-3 and TRBJ1-1; D is perhaps TRBD1 (5 bases). The germline V gene encodes CDR1 SGHNT and CDR2 YENEEA. Trimming took off 11 bases at V and 1 base at J, with 26 bases between the two ends. CDR3 size: 17 residues. Here the CDR3 DNA reads TGTGCCCGCCCGTCTCCTTCCGCGACAGCGAAGAACACTGAAGCTTTCTTT. This gives the protein CARPSPSATAKNTEAFF.

This chain uses TRBV19 with TRBJ1-5; 9 nucleotides line up with TRBD1. The junction had 7 bases not matched to a gene; V was cut back by 4 bases and J by 3 bases. This CDR3 has 16 amino acids. Looked up from germline, CDR1 is LNHDA and CDR2 is SQIVND (reference sequence). This CDR3 reads CASSTRQGVHNQPQHF. Written as DNA, the CDR3 is TGTGCCAGTAGTACCCGACAGGGGGTGCACAATCAGCCCCAGCATTTT.

This chain joins TRBV5-5 and TRBJ1-5; 9 bases align to TRBD1. The trim removed 4 bases at V and 7 bases at J, leaving 6 bases unmatched. The CDR3 consists of 14 residues. Germline values: CDR1 SGHKS, CDR2 YYEKEE (reference sequence). The CDR3, as DNA: TGTGCCAGCAGCCCGGGACAGGGAGGCCAGCCCCAGCATTTT. Amino acid sequence: CASSPGQGGQPQHF.